This TCR beta chain was sequenced in a study of T cells in Graves' hyperthyroidism and ophthalmopathy. The length of the CDR3 is 13 residues. Germline values: CDR1 MNHEY, CDR2 SMNVEV (reference sequence). The V gene end was trimmed by 7 bases and the J gene end by 6 bases; junction bases not matched to a gene: 7. It was RNA transcripts that yielded the amplified TCR beta CDR3 regions. The HTBI primer set was used in a first-round RT-PCR of the TCR CDR3. Each CDR3 protein is one row after TCRdb ran MiXCR on the multiplex PCR reads. The top ten hold approximately 12% of the sample, which has about 600,000 distinct CDR3 sequences, around 13% seen once. At least ten counts were recorded for this clonotype.

The source of this sequence is a woman aged 45-59 years with Graves' ophthalmopathy. The chain is built from TRBV27 and TRBJ2-7; 9 bases map to TRBD2. Source material: blood. DNA of the CDR3: TGTGCCAGCACCCTAGCGGGATCGGGCGAGCAGTACTTC. Its protein product is CASTLAGSGEQYF.